The 8 T cell receptor beta chains below come from one sample, sequenced in a study of blood T cell repertoires in COVID-19. Generated by immunoSEQ multiplex PCR, the TCRdb table keeps only in-frame clones and is missing some. The sample consists of roughly 130,000 clones, more than 75% of them appearing once. The sample taken for sequencing was peripheral blood. These receptor sequences come from a man older than 75 with acute or convalescent COVID-19.

This sequence joins TRBV10-3 and TRBJ2-3; 7 positions match TRBD2. CDR1 is ENHRY and CDR2 is SYGVKD in the germline V gene. The CDR3 sequence is 17 residues long. V lost 3 bases, J lost 1 base, and 10 bases stayed unmatched. CDR3 DNA sequence: TGTGCCATCAGTGATAATTTTAATGCGGGGGGCACAGATACGCAGTATTTT. Translated, it gives CAISDNFNAGGTDTQYF.

The V call is TRBV5-1, the J call TRBJ1-1; D unclear. The V gene's germline CDR1 is SGHRS and CDR2 YFSETQ. CDR3 length equals 13 residues. V lost 1 base, J lost 0 bases, and 4 bases lay in between. This CDR3 is CASSLTVNTEAFF. CDR3 in DNA: TGCGCCAGCAGCTTGACAGTGAACACTGAAGCTTTCTTT.

This sequence joins TRBV28 and TRBJ1-6, with D possibly TRBD1 on 5 matching bases. The germline V and J ends were trimmed by 2 bases and 7 bases, with 12 bases remaining between them. Germline V gene lookup returns CDR1 MDHEN and CDR2 SYDVKM. The CDR3 is 15 amino acids. This CDR3 is CASSLDRRLNSPLHF. The CDR3, as DNA: TGTGCCAGCAGTTTAGACAGAAGGCTCAATTCACCCCTCCACTTT.

The V call is TRBV12-5, the J call TRBJ2-7, with unresolved D. This CDR3 spans 12 amino acids. Trimming pared 9 bases from V and 0 bases from J, leaving 9 bases between. CDR1 is LGHNT, CDR2 FRNRAP, per germline. This chain's CDR3 is CASRVPSYEQYF. CDR3 in DNA: TGTGCTAGCCGGGTCCCCTCCTACGAGCAGTACTTC.

V and J are TRBV6-5 and TRBJ2-1, with D tentatively TRBD1 (5 bases). The germline V and J ends were trimmed by 7 bases and 4 bases, with 11 bases remaining between them. Germline loops: CDR1 MNHEY, CDR2 SVGAGI. The CDR3 consists of 13 residues. The CDR3 DNA reads TGTGCCAGCACCCTGACAGTATACAATGAGCAGTTCTTC. This codes for CASTLTVYNEQFF.

This clone was observed once. V is TRBV6-2 or TRBV6-3 and J is TRBJ2-5, with 8 bases that match TRBD1. Germline values: CDR1 MNHEY, CDR2 SVGEGT. The CDR3 has 15 amino acids. Trimming cost V 5 bases and J 2 bases; bases outside gene matches: 7. CDR3 loop: CASSTPGTGQETQYF. CDR3 nucleotides: TGTGCCAGCAGTACGCCCGGGACAGGACAAGAGACCCAGTACTTC.

This clone was seen a few times. The V gene is TRBV5-4, the J gene TRBJ2-2; 7 positions agree with TRBD1. The junction had 12 bases not matched to a gene; V was cut back by 7 bases and J by 6 bases. CDR3 size: 15 residues. Looked up from germline, CDR1 is SGHNT and CDR2 is YYREEE (reference sequence). Here the CDR3 reads CASGIRTGGAGELFF. Written as DNA, the CDR3 is TGTGCCAGCGGTATTAGGACAGGAGGAGCCGGGGAGCTGTTTTTT.

The rearrangement uses TRBV5-5 and TRBJ2-5, with D possibly being TRBD1 (6 bases). The CDR3 runs to 13 residues. Germline lookup yields CDR1 SGHKS and CDR2 YYEKEE (reference sequence). The ends were cut back, 4 bases at V and 2 bases at J, with 9 bases in the middle. CDR3: CASSRTEQETQYF. The CDR3 bases are TGTGCCAGCAGCAGGACAGAACAAGAGACCCAGTACTTC. Using reference TRBV5-5 and TRBJ2-5 for the parts outside the CDR3, the full variable domain is DAGVTQSPTHLIKTRGQQVTLRCSPISGHKSVSWYQQVLGQGPQFIFQYYEKEERGRGNFPDRFSARQFPNYSSELNVNALLLGDSALYLCASSRTEQETQYFGPGTRLLVL.